A selection of T cell receptor beta chains follows, all from one sample in a study of graft-versus-host responses after intestinal transplantation. TCRdb's table, derived via immunoSEQ multiplex PCR, lists solely in-frame clones and lacks some. Of around 12,000 clones in the sample, 80% to 95% were seen once. The sequencing used PBMCs, collected roughly 1,100 days after intestinal transplantation. Receptors originate from a human patient who received an intestinal transplant, so some T cells may come from the graft donor. Each CDR3 is given with its conserved first and last residue. A D gene is named only where the DNA matches it firmly. Clone size is shown for a subset of rows, as once, few, many or a class of expanded clone.

D: -; V: TRBV2; size: -; J: TRBJ2-3; CDR3: CASSDGATSTDTQYF; DNA: TGTGCCAGCAGTGACGGGGCCACCAGCACAGATACGCAGTATTTT
D: -; V: TRBV6-5; size: -; J: TRBJ2-7; CDR3: CASSGSYEQYF; DNA: TGTGCCAGCAGTGGGTCCTACGAGCAGTACTTC
D: TRBD1; V: TRBV6-6; size: -; J: TRBJ2-7; CDR3: CASSYSGQAPYEQYF; DNA: TGTGCCAGCAGTTACTCCGGACAGGCCCCCTACGAGCAGTACTTC
D: -; V: TRBV7-9; size: -; J: TRBJ2-6; CDR3: CASTSGSLNSGANVLTF; DNA: TGTGCCAGCACCTCCGGGAGCTTAAACTCTGGGGCCAACGTCCTGACTTTC
D: -; V: TRBV6-5; size: -; J: TRBJ1-2; CDR3: CASRTRQGNYGYTF; DNA: TGTGCCAGCAGAACCCGCCAGGGCAACTATGGCTACACCTTC
D: -; V: TRBV18; size: -; J: TRBJ1-4; CDR3: CASRGTNEKLFF; DNA: TGTGCCAGCCGGGGAACTAATGAAAAACTGTTTTTT
D: -; V: TRBV28; size: -; J: TRBJ2-7; CDR3: CASSPTGNYEQYF; DNA: TGTGCCAGCAGCCCCACGGGAAACTACGAGCAGTACTTC
D: TRBD2; V: TRBV7-7; size: -; J: TRBJ2-3; CDR3: CASSLGTEGGTSRYTQYF; DNA: TGTGCTAGCAGCTTAGGGACGGAGGGAGGGACTAGCCGCTATACGCAGTATTTT
D: -; V: TRBV4-1; size: -; J: TRBJ2-7; CDR3: CASSQGEGAYEQYF; DNA: TGCGCCAGCAGCCAAGGGGAGGGGGCCTACGAGCAGTACTTC
D: -; V: TRBV6-4; size: -; J: TRBJ2-2; CDR3: CASSDSVSGELFF; DNA: TGTGCCAGCAGTGACTCCGTGTCCGGGGAGCTGTTTTTT
D: TRBD2; V: TRBV7-8; size: -; J: TRBJ2-7; CDR3: CASSLRDGGATEQYF; DNA: TGTGCCAGCAGCCTCCGGGACGGGGGGGCGACCGAGCAGTACTTC
D: -; V: TRBV9; size: -; J: TRBJ1-6; CDR3: CASSGGQRGSPLHF; DNA: TGTGCCAGCAGCGGGGGGCAGAGGGGTTCACCCCTCCACTTT
D: -; V: TRBV5-1; size: once; J: TRBJ2-7; CDR3: CASSFSQGRYEQYF; DNA: TGCGCCAGCAGCTTTAGCCAGGGGCGCTACGAGCAGTACTTC
D: -; V: TRBV6-1; size: -; J: TRBJ2-7; CDR3: CANRGGLNEQYF; DNA: TGTGCCAACAGGGGGGGGCTGAACGAGCAGTACTTC
D: TRBD1; V: TRBV4-1; size: -; J: TRBJ1-2; CDR3: CASSPWPGQVPSDYGYTF; DNA: TGCGCCAGCAGCCCCTGGCCGGGACAGGTACCCTCTGACTATGGCTACACCTTC
D: -; V: TRBV2; size: -; J: TRBJ2-4; CDR3: CASSGETESNIQYF; DNA: TGTGCCAGCAGTGGTGAGACAGAATCAAACATTCAGTACTTC
D: -; V: TRBV27; size: -; J: TRBJ1-2; CDR3: CAGDDRNYGYTF; DNA: TGTGCCGGAGATGACAGGAACTATGGCTACACCTTC
D: -; V: TRBV5-6; size: once; J: TRBJ2-1; CDR3: CASSRGRDEQFF; DNA: TGTGCCAGCAGCCGCGGGCGGGATGAGCAGTTCTTC